The 8 T cell receptor beta chains presented below share a single source sample, sequenced in a study of blood T cells in healthy people across ages. Alongside a J-beta primer mix, a sample-barcoded 5' primer served in a second PCR lasting roughly 7 to 12 cycles. TCRdb redid the calling of the 5' RACE reads with MiXCR, one entry per CDR3 protein. This repertoire shows 550,000 to 750,000 distinct CDR3 sequences, 21% found once; its top ten account for more than 3%. The sample taken for sequencing was blood. The source of these receptors is a man aged 70-80 years in good health.

This clonotype has a handful of counts. This chain joins TRBV20-1 and TRBJ1-5; D unclear. The CDR3 has 12 residues. Germline CDR1 reads DFQATT; CDR2 reads SNEGSKA (reference sequence). With 2 bases removed from V and 3 bases from J, the gap between germline ends came to 5 bases. The CDR3 loop reads CSARQANQPQHF. The CDR3 DNA is TGCAGTGCTAGACAGGCCAATCAGCCCCAGCATTTT.

This clonotype was counted between two and nine times. V gene TRBV6-1 combines with J gene TRBJ2-7, with 13 positions matching TRBD2. J was trimmed by 7 bases and V by 6 bases; bases with no gene match: 18. This CDR3 has 18 residues. Germline-derived CDR1 and CDR2 are MNHNS and SASEGT. CDR3 loop: CASSLSGLAGPRVGEQYF. As DNA, the CDR3 is TGTGCCAGCAGCCTATCGGGACTAGCGGGACCGCGAGTCGGTGAGCAGTACTTC.

In its sample, this clonotype was seen a few times. Germline and junction disagree at one end, which may indicate a read error. The V gene is TRBV28, the J gene TRBJ2-5; TRBD2 aligns across 12 bases. The closer fit of TRBJ2-1 to the DNA end suggests the J call may be wrong. Germline CDR1 and CDR2: MDHEN and SYDVKM. This CDR3 has 16 amino acids. CDR3 in DNA: TGTGCCGGCAGACCGCCGGGACTAGCGGGCGACAATGAGCAGTTCTTC. Translated: CAGRPPGLAGDNEQFF.

V is TRBV6-6 and J is TRBJ2-5; 8 nucleotides match TRBD2. The length of the CDR3 is 14 residues. Germline V CDR1 and CDR2: MNHNY, SVGAGI (reference sequence). V was pared by 8 bases and J by 5 bases, with 10 bases of the junction left unmatched. The CDR3 nucleotides read TGTGCCAGCCGTCTAGCGGGTCCTGGCGAGACCCAGTACTTC. Protein product: CASRLAGPGETQYF.

This clonotype was detected only a few times. The J gene is TRBJ2-2, the V gene TRBV24-1, with TRBD1 identical over 9 bases. The V segment lost 5 bases and the J segment 1 base; nucleotides outside the gene matches: 4. The CDR3 contains 16 residues. CDR1 KGHDR and CDR2 SFDVKD come from the germline V gene. CDR3 residues: CATSAPGQGNTGELFF. DNA of the CDR3: TGTGCCACCAGTGCCCCGGGACAGGGGAACACCGGGGAGCTGTTTTTT.

CDR3 loop: CASRRGEDSYNEQFF. The CDR3 coding sequence is TGTGCCAGCAGGCGAGGGGAGGATTCCTACAATGAGCAGTTCTTC. V gene TRBV28 combines with J gene TRBJ2-1; D might be TRBD2 (6 bases). V was cut by 6 bases and J by 1 base, with 13 bases left in between. Germline V gene lookup returns CDR1 MDHEN and CDR2 SYDVKM. The CDR3 spans 15 residues.

A word on this clonotype: One junction end does not reproduce the germline sequence, and a read error may be involved. This sequence joins TRBV11-2 and TRBJ2-3; perhaps TRBD2 as D (7 bases). Germline CDR1 reads SGHAT; CDR2 reads FQNNGV. This CDR3 has 15 residues. CDR3: CASSLRGATTDTQYF. The CDR3 DNA sequence: TGTGCCAGCAGCTTACGGGGGGCCACCACAGATACGCAATATTTT.

The chain has TRBV12-3 or TRBV12-4 and TRBJ2-7; TRBD2 agrees at 11 bases. V was clipped by 6 bases and J by 6 bases; unmatched bases: 7. The CDR3 has 14 residues. The CDR3 is CASSIAGGFGEQYF. CDR3 sequence (DNA): TGTGCCAGCAGCATAGCGGGAGGGTTCGGCGAGCAGTACTTC.